These 13 T cell receptor beta chains originate from one sample sequenced in a study of regulatory T cells in long-lasting Graves disease. For TCR beta, libraries came from iRepertoire HTBI primers and Arm-PCR of CDR3 regions. TCRdb re-called the multiplex PCR reads with MiXCR, one entry per CDR3 protein. The top ten hold 9.5% to 15% of the sample, which has approximately 440,000 distinct CDR3 sequences, around 15% seen once. Time point in this sample: newly diagnosed GD, antithyroid drugs for less than 3 months. Researchers made the TCR library from RNA that was extracted from PBMCs. Separately, the same data were catalogued under a study of T cells in Graves' hyperthyroidism and ophthalmopathy.

The source was peripheral blood mononuclear cells (PBMCs), collected at new diagnosis, from a patient treated with antithyroid drugs. These receptor sequences come from a man aged 35-49 years with Graves disease.

At least ten counts were recorded for this clonotype. This rearrangement joins TRBV2 to TRBJ2-2, with no clear D. Trimming shortened V by 5 bases and J by 5 bases, and 3 bases separated the two germline ends. Germline CDR1 is SNHLY and CDR2 is FYNNEI. There are 11 residues in the CDR3. CDR3 in DNA: TGTGCCAGCAGTAAAACCGGGGAGCTGTTTTTT. It yields the protein CASSKTGELFF.

This clonotype appeared a few times. The chain uses TRBV12-3 or TRBV12-4 and TRBJ1-1, with TRBD1 matching over 7 bases. V lost 6 bases to trimming and J lost 5 bases; unmatched junction nucleotides: 9. CDR3 length: 14 amino acids. This CDR3 reads CASSIGQVATEAFF. DNA of the CDR3: TGTGCCAGCAGCATCGGACAGGTAGCGACTGAAGCTTTCTTT.

This clonotype has a count of ten or more. The V and J genes are TRBV7-6 and TRBJ2-1, with 10 bases lining up with TRBD2. CDR3 size: 17 residues. V trimming: 5 bases; J trimming: 4 bases; junction bases outside the gene matches: 11. In germline, CDR1 is SGHVS, CDR2 FNYEAQ. The CDR3 spells CASSPGAGGEGYNEQFF. The CDR3 bases are TGTGCCAGCAGCCCAGGAGCGGGAGGGGAAGGGTACAATGAGCAGTTCTTC.

V gene TRBV20-1 combines with J gene TRBJ2-7; 12 nucleotides line up with TRBD2. Germline loops: CDR1 DFQATT, CDR2 SNEGSKA (reference sequence). V was clipped by 6 bases and J by 3 bases; unmatched bases: 18. This CDR3 has 18 residues. The CDR3 loop reads CSAILAGGPGKPLYEQYF. The DNA for the CDR3 is TGCAGTGCAATCCTAGCGGGAGGGCCGGGGAAGCCCCTCTACGAGCAGTACTTC.

This clonotype turned up a few times. The chain has TRBV28 and TRBJ2-1; tentatively, D is TRBD1 or TRBD2 (5 bases each). V was clipped by 6 bases and J by 2 bases, with 11 bases between them. CDR1 is MDHEN, CDR2 SYDVKM, per germline. The CDR3 loop spans 14 amino acids. CDR3 in amino acids: CASRGPAAYNEQFF. The CDR3 nucleotides are TGTGCCAGCAGGGGACCAGCAGCCTACAATGAGCAGTTCTTC.

This clonotype has a count of ten or more. This chain joins TRBV12-3 or TRBV12-4 and TRBJ2-7, with D perhaps matching TRBD2 (7 bases). V was cut by 5 bases and J by 3 bases, with 14 bases left in between. This CDR3 has 14 residues. The CDR3, as DNA: TGTGCCAGCAGTACGAGGGGGGGGAACTACGAGCAGTACTTC. Translation gives CASSTRGGNYEQYF.

This clonotype was found many times. V and J are TRBV28 and TRBJ2-5; no clear D. Germline V gives CDR1 MDHEN, CDR2 SYDVKM. This CDR3 is 14 amino acids long. V lost 1 base and J 1 base, leaving 7 bases between the germline ends. Here the CDR3 reads CASSLSGFQETQYF. Written as DNA, the CDR3 is TGTGCCAGCAGTTTATCGGGTTTCCAAGAGACCCAGTACTTC.

This clonotype was counted between two and nine times. The V call is TRBV19, the J call TRBJ1-1; D might be TRBD1 (5 bases). CDR1 is LNHDA, CDR2 SQIVND, per germline (reference sequence). There are 16 residues in the CDR3. V dropped 2 bases and J dropped 7 bases, with 20 bases sitting between them. The CDR3: CASSILWDRRPGEAFF. CDR3 DNA: TGTGCCAGTAGTATATTGTGGGACCGCCGACCTGGTGAAGCTTTCTTT.

This clonotype was detected ten times or more. The chain uses TRBV28 and TRBJ1-6, with no clear D. V was shortened by 2 bases and J by 6 bases, with 11 bases between the two germline ends. CDR1 MDHEN and CDR2 SYDVKM come from the germline V gene. The CDR3 runs to 15 residues. The CDR3 here is CASSLVPGSNSPLHF. The CDR3 DNA reads as TGTGCCAGCAGTTTAGTGCCTGGGAGTAATTCACCCCTCCACTTT.

V and J are TRBV12-3 or TRBV12-4 and TRBJ2-1, with TRBD1 matching over 9 bases. The V gene end was trimmed by 6 bases and the J gene end by 7 bases; junction bases not matched to a gene: 10. This CDR3 is 15 amino acids long. CDR3 in amino acids: CASRLRDRDVNEQFF. DNA of the CDR3: TGTGCCAGCAGACTCCGGGACAGGGATGTTAATGAGCAGTTCTTC.

This clonotype was recorded at least ten times. V gene TRBV28 combines with J gene TRBJ1-2; 7 positions match TRBD1. CDR1 is MDHEN and CDR2 is SYDVKM in the germline V gene. V shed 4 bases, J shed 4 bases, and the junction held 12 bases outside the gene matches. CDR3 length: 16 amino acids. The CDR3 DNA reads as TGTGCCAGCAGTTCATTTCAGGGGGTAGGGATCTATGGCTACACCTTC. This encodes CASSSFQGVGIYGYTF.

This clonotype came up a few times. The V gene is TRBV30, the J gene TRBJ2-7; the D is unclear. The CDR3 has 11 residues. Deletions cut 3 bases from V and 2 bases from J, with 5 bases between. Germline V gives CDR1 GTSNPN, CDR2 SVGIG (reference sequence). CDR3 bases: TGTGCCTGGAGGACGGCCTACGAGCAGTACTTC. It translates to CAWRTAYEQYF.

V gene TRBV5-1 combines with J gene TRBJ2-7; tentatively, D is TRBD1 (6 bases). CDR1 SGHRS and CDR2 YFSETQ come from the germline V gene. The V and J ends lost 4 bases and 3 bases respectively, with 11 bases between them. CDR3 length: 13 amino acids. CDR3 DNA: TGCGCCAGCAGCGCGACACAGGGCTACGAGCAGTACTTC. Amino acid sequence: CASSATQGYEQYF.